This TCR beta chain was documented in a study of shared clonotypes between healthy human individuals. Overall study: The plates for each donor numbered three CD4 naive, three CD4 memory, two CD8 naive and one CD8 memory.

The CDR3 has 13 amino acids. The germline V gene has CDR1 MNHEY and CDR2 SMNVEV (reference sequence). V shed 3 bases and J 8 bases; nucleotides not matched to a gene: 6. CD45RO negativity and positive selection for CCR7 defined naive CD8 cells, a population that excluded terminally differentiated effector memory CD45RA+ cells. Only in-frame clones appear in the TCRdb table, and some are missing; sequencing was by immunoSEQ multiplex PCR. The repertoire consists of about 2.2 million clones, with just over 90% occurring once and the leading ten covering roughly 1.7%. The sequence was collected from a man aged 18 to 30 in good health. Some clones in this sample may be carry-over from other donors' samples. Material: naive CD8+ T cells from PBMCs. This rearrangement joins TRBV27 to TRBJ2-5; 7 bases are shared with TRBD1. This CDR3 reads CASSFLGGITQYF. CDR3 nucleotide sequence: TGTGCCAGCAGTTTTTTAGGGGGCATAACCCAGTACTTC.